A selection of T cell receptor beta chains follows, all from one sample in a study of technical replicates of blood from a handful of donors. Clones were sequenced by immunoSEQ multiplex PCR, and TCRdb holds only the in-frame ones, with some missing. Here the sample spans almost 65,000 clones, approximately 86% being singletons. Sequencing was done on a sample of PBMCs. Receptors originate from a human donor in good health. Some clones in this sample may be carry-over from other donors' samples. CDR3s include the opening cysteine and the closing phenylalanine or tryptophan. A D gene is named only where the DNA matches it firmly. Rows give clone size only sometimes, using once, few, many, or a class for an expanded clone.

size,V,D,J,DNA,CDR3
.,TRBV2,.,TRBJ2-1,TGTGCCAGCAGTGGGGGGACTCACAATGAGCAGTTCTTC,CASSGGTHNEQFF
.,TRBV5-6,.,TRBJ1-2,TGTGCCAGCAGAAAGGTCGGCAGGCAATCTAACTATGGCTACACCTTC,CASRKVGRQSNYGYTF
.,TRBV30,TRBD1,TRBJ1-2,TGTGCCTGGCGACAGGGGGCGCTGGGTAACTATGGCTACACCTTC,CAWRQGALGNYGYTF
once,TRBV7-2,.,TRBJ1-2,TGTGCCAGCAGCTCTATGACAGGCTATGGCTACACCTTC,CASSSMTGYGYTF
.,TRBV2,.,TRBJ1-5,TGTGCCAGCAGTGAACTGGCTAGAAGCAATCAGCCCCAGCATTTT,CASSELARSNQPQHF
.,TRBV10-3,TRBD1,TRBJ2-3,TGTGCCATTACGGGACAGCGCACAGATACGCAGTATTTT,CAITGQRTDTQYF
.,TRBV7-2,TRBD1,TRBJ1-1,TGTGCCAGCAGCGCTACAGGGGGGAACACTGAAGCTTTCTTT,CASSATGGNTEAFF
.,TRBV6-5,.,TRBJ1-1,TGTGCCAGCCAACCGCTAGGGAACACTGAAGCTTTCTTT,CASQPLGNTEAFF
once,TRBV5-1,TRBD1,TRBJ2-2,TGCGCCAGCAGCTTCTACAGGACAGGGGGCGAGACCGGGGAGCTGTTTTTT,CASSFYRTGGETGELFF
.,TRBV27,.,TRBJ2-3,TGTGCCAGCAGTTTAATGGCAGGGGGAGGTTTGGATACGCAGTATTTT,CASSLMAGGGLDTQYF
.,TRBV6-5,.,TRBJ2-1,TGTGCCAGCAGATCGACACGGGGTGAGCAGTTCTTC,CASRSTRGEQFF
.,TRBV7-9,TRBD1,TRBJ2-6,TGTGCCAGCAGCTTAGTGGGACAGGGGGCCACCTACGTCCTGACTTTC,CASSLVGQGATYVLTF
.,TRBV5-4,TRBD1,TRBJ1-1,TGTGCCAGCAGCCGATTTACTGGGACAGGGGGAACGAACACTGAAGCTTTCTTT,CASSRFTGTGGTNTEAFF
.,TRBV7-2,.,TRBJ1-2,TGTGCCAGCAGCTTATCAGGGTGGGGGCCTTATGGCTACACCTTC,CASSLSGWGPYGYTF
.,TRBV5-6,TRBD1,TRBJ2-2,TGTGCCAGCAGCTACCGGGACAGGGACGCCGGGGAGCTGTTTTTT,CASSYRDRDAGELFF
.,TRBV7-8,.,TRBJ2-7,TGTGCCAGCAGCCTAGAGTTATACAGGGCCAGCTACGAGCAGTACTTC,CASSLELYRASYEQYF
.,TRBV2,TRBD1,TRBJ2-5,TGTGCCAGCGGGGACAGGGTGGGCTCGGAGACCCAGTACTTC,CASGDRVGSETQYF
.,TRBV5-1,.,TRBJ2-7,TGCGCCAGCAGCTTAACCGAGGAGCAGTACTTC,CASSLTEEQYF
.,TRBV7-9,.,TRBJ2-3,TGTGCCAGCAGCTTATTTCTGATCGGGAAGGGAGATACGCAGTATTTT,CASSLFLIGKGDTQYF
.,TRBV6-5,.,TRBJ1-5,TGTGCCAGCAGTTACTCGCCAGACTATCAGCCCCAGCATTTT,CASSYSPDYQPQHF
.,TRBV6-5,.,TRBJ1-1,TGTGCCAGCAGCCAGCAGGGGATGATCACTGAAGCTTTCTTT,CASSQQGMITEAFF
once,TRBV19,TRBD2,TRBJ2-7,TGTGCCAGTAGTAACGCGCGGGGGGGGCTCGAGCAGTACTTC,CASSNARGGLEQYF
.,TRBV15,TRBD1,TRBJ1-5,TGTGCCACCAGCAGCGACAGGGGCAATCAGCCCCAGCATTTT,CATSSDRGNQPQHF
.,TRBV9,TRBD1,TRBJ2-4,TGTGCCAGCATACGACAGGGGCTAGCCAAAAACATTCAGTACTTC,CASIRQGLAKNIQYF
.,TRBV30,.,TRBJ2-5,TGTGCCTGGAGTGTCGGTGGGAGAGGTGAGACCCAGTACTTC,CAWSVGGRGETQYF
.,TRBV6-5,TRBD2,TRBJ2-1,TGTGCCAGCAGGTTTGGGCTAGCGGACAATGAGCAGTTCTTC,CASRFGLADNEQFF
.,TRBV7-2,TRBD2,TRBJ2-1,TGTGCCAGCAGCTTAATGACTAGCGGGAGGATCAATGAGCAGTTCTTC,CASSLMTSGRINEQFF